This T cell receptor (beta chain) was profiled in a study of cytomegalovirus exposure and HLA in healthy donors (dated by TCRdb to the late 2010s). Some background on the complete study: The roughly 670 repertoires of the first cohort and the roughly 120 validation repertoires were produced on the same platform, according to a later analysis. The study was designed to test whether signatures of past pathogen exposure could be identified by cataloging public T cell receptors. In addition to the first cohort of several hundred subjects, a separate validation cohort of about 120 different subjects was used. The study combined high-throughput TCR immunosequencing, statistical association of individual TCRs with disease status, and machine learning to predict cytomegalovirus infection status.

The donors were included in the validation cohort of over a hundred subjects, a group kept apart from the roughly 610-subject first cohort. Broad study findings and their caveats: A later analysis lacked HLA typing for the validation cohort, so it scored co-occurrence in that cohort across all 110 or so repertoires. Subsequent analysis determined that TCRs grouped into clusters in the first cohort also showed a tendency toward co-occurrence across the roughly 110 validation repertoires, and 85% to 95% of cluster scores exceeded 0. Three of the identified cytomegalovirus-associated TCR beta chains were confirmed in vitro to be specific for cytomegalovirus antigens. Most TCR sequences were observed very rarely across donors, whereas some public TCRs were present in many individuals. The study gave a list of more than 150 TCR beta chains associated with cytomegalovirus. It was suggested by the authors that the approach could potentially be generalized to other disease states and immunological phenotypes. Cytomegalovirus status was reported to be diagnosed by the classifier with high specificity and sensitivity in both the original and validation cohorts.

The CDR3 covers 13 residues, taking in both the cysteine and the phenylalanine. Of the read, only the CDR3 DNA is kept; its 39 bases are in frame from base 1. Sequences MDHEN (CDR1) and SYDVKM (CDR2) are obtained from the germline V gene. Trimmed from V: 7 bases; trimmed from J: 2 bases; junction bases lacking a gene match: 2. Library preparation used the immunoSEQ multiplex PCR assay. In the original analysis: A statistical classification framework was built to diagnose cytomegalovirus status from the catalog of TCR beta chain sequences. TCRdb carries this immuneACCESS record with in-frame sequences only. Its versions omit some clonotypes, under half of them owing to an unresolved V gene in the studies checked, with the rest unexplained. D and trimming were read from the DNA, whereas the V and J calls and clone size are those reported in that table. The sample table shows around 160,000 clones, and roughly 84% are seen once. Of the sample, 10% falls within the top ten clones.

Notes on this clone: It has no known antigen specificity. The sample holds no much larger clone one base away, and base qualities are not on file.

This sequence originates from a man in his thirties or forties in good health and CMV-seropositive. The sequenced sample was PBMCs. The chain couples TRBV28 to TRBJ1-5, with 7 bases aligning to TRBD1. The nucleotide sequence is given as TGTGCCAGCATTGACAGGGGCAATCAGCCCCAGCATTTT. Translation gives CASIDRGNQPQHF.